Listed below are T cell receptor beta chains from one sample, sequenced in a study of cytomegalovirus exposure and HLA in healthy donors. Sequencing used immunoSEQ multiplex PCR; TCRdb keeps in-frame clones, though not all of them. The data hold some 70,000 clones, with under 85% observed a single time. Sequencing was done on a sample of PBMCs. The receptors shown here come from a male donor in good health and CMV-seropositive. The CDR3 runs from the conserved cysteine through the conserved F or W. A D gene is named only where the DNA matches it firmly. Some rows have no size entry. The others give once, few or many, or a class for an expanded clone.

length	V	D	size	J	DNA	CDR3
14	TRBV5-1	TRBD1	.	TRBJ2-5	TGCGCCAGCACTGAGGGGGCCGCAGGCGAGACCCAGTACTTC	CASTEGAAGETQYF
13	TRBV29-1	.	.	TRBJ2-1	TGCAGCGTAAGAGGGGGCTCCTACAATGAGCAGTTCTTC	CSVRGGSYNEQFF
15	TRBV19	.	.	TRBJ2-1	TGTGCCAGTAGTCCTACGGGACACAACTACAATGAGCAGTTCTTC	CASSPTGHNYNEQFF
14	TRBV7-2	TRBD1	.	TRBJ1-3	TGTGCCAGCAGCCTTAGGACAGGGGGAAACACCATATATTTT	CASSLRTGGNTIYF
14	TRBV10-2	TRBD1	few	TRBJ2-7	TGCGCCAGCAGTGATTCGGGACAGGGCTACGAGCAGTACTTC	CASSDSGQGYEQYF
13	TRBV19	.	once	TRBJ1-1	TGTGCCAGTATGTCGGGGAGCAACACTGAAGCTTTCTTT	CASMSGSNTEAFF
15	TRBV9	TRBD1	.	TRBJ2-7	TGTGCCAGCAGCGTAGCGGGACAGGGAGGAGGCGAGCAGTACTTC	CASSVAGQGGGEQYF
15	TRBV7-6	TRBD2	.	TRBJ2-5	TGTGCCAGCAGCCCAGGGGCGGGGGGCCAAGAGACCCAGTACTTC	CASSPGAGGQETQYF
16	TRBV4-1	TRBD1	.	TRBJ1-2	TGCGCCAGCAGCCAAGATCTGGGACAGGCCCTCTATGGCTACACCTTC	CASSQDLGQALYGYTF
15	TRBV9	.	once	TRBJ2-7	TGTGCCAGCAGCGTAGAAGGAGCGGGTCCTTACGAGCAGTACTTC	CASSVEGAGPYEQYF
18	TRBV5-1	TRBD2	.	TRBJ2-7	TGCGCCAGCAGCTTGGTAGCTAGCGGGGGGGAAAGCTCCTACGAGCAGTACTTC	CASSLVASGGESSYEQYF
15	TRBV4-2	TRBD1	.	TRBJ1-4	TGTGCCAGCAGCCTCAGGACAGGGGGGAGTGAAAAACTGTTTTTT	CASSLRTGGSEKLFF
15	TRBV4-1	TRBD1	.	TRBJ1-2	TGCGCCAGCAGCCAACCGGGACAGGGTAGCTATGGCTACACCTTC	CASSQPGQGSYGYTF
15	TRBV25-1	TRBD1	.	TRBJ2-5	TGTGCCAGCAGTGATTGGGACAGGGGGGAAGAGACCCAGTACTTC	CASSDWDRGEETQYF
14	TRBV7-9	.	.	TRBJ2-3	TGTGCCAGCACCGGAAGCGGGCGGGGAGATACGCAGTATTTT	CASTGSGRGDTQYF
16	TRBV7-2	.	.	TRBJ1-6	TGTGCCAGCAGCTTGGGGCGAGGGGGAAGAAATTCACCCCTCCACTTT	CASSLGRGGRNSPLHF
13	TRBV6-5	.	.	TRBJ1-2	TGTGCCAGCAGTTATTCCTCCAACTATGGCTACACCTTC	CASSYSSNYGYTF
14	TRBV18	.	.	TRBJ1-5	TGTGCCAGCTCAGGACAGCCTAGCAATCAGCCCCAGCATTTT	CASSGQPSNQPQHF
15	TRBV7-2	.	once	TRBJ1-1	TGTGCCAGCAGCGTCAATGACTGGGGGCACACTGAAGCTTTCTTT	CASSVNDWGHTEAFF
14	TRBV18	TRBD1	.	TRBJ2-7	TGTGCCAGCTCCGGGGACAGGGTTATACACGAGCAGTACTTC	CASSGDRVIHEQYF
18	TRBV11-2	.	.	TRBJ1-5	TGTGCCAGCAGCCTGACAGGCGCGGGAGTCTATAGCAATCAGCCCCAGCATTTT	CASSLTGAGVYSNQPQHF
15	TRBV5-8	.	few	TRBJ1-4	TGTGCCAGCAGCTTGGCCTTGGGTGTCAGCGGGGAACTGTTTTTT	CASSLALGVSGELFF
13	TRBV15	.	.	TRBJ2-3	TGTGCCACCAGCAGAGCGTCCACAGATACGCAGTATTTT	CATSRASTDTQYF
14	TRBV2	.	.	TRBJ1-1	TGTGCCAGCAGTATGGAGGTCCCTTTCACTGAAGCTTTCTTT	CASSMEVPFTEAFF